This T cell receptor (beta chain) appears in the sequencing data of a study of cytomegalovirus exposure and HLA in healthy donors. On this clone: Its antigen remains unknown.

It was with 60 Vbeta and 13 Jbeta primers that the PCR ran. Sequenced by immunoSEQ multiplex PCR; TCRdb stores in-frame clones only, minus some. The data hold about 180,000 clones, with 70% to 85% observed a single time. General study findings and limits: In a later analysis, parvovirus B19, influenza, CMV and Epstein-Barr virus appeared linked to several top co-occurrence clusters. In a later analysis, TCR beta V- and J-gene trimming showed a link to a missense DCLRE1C variant. A few chains linked to CMV were shown in vitro to be specific for CMV antigens.

This sequence originates from a woman in her 30s in good health and CMV-seropositive. The material sequenced was PBMCs.

The chain's CDR3 is CATSRVTGTGVREQYF. CDR3 sequence (DNA): TGTGCCACCAGCAGAGTTACCGGGACAGGGGTTAGAGAGCAGTACTTC. The chain has TRBV15 and TRBJ2-7; the match to TRBD1 covers 10 bases. The CDR3 runs to 16 residues. V lost 1 base to trimming and J lost 7 bases; unmatched junction nucleotides: 10. Looked up from germline, CDR1 is LNHNV and CDR2 is YYDKDF (reference sequence).